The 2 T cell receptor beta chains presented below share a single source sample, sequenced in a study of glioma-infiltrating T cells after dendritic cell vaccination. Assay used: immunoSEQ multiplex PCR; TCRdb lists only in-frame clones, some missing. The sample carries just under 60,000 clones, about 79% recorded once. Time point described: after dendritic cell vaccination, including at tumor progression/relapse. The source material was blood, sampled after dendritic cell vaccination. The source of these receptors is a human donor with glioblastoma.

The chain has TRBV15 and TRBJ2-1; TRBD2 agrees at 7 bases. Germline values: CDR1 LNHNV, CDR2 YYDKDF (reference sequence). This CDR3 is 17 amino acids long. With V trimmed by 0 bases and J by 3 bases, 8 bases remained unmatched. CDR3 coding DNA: TGTGCCACCAGCAGAGACGGGGGGTCGGAACTCTACAATGAGCAGTTCTTC. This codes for CATSRDGGSELYNEQFF.

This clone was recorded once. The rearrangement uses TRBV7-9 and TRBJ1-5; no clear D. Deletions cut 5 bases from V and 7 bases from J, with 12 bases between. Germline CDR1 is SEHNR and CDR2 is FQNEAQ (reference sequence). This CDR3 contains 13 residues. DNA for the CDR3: TGTGCCAGCAGCCCGACCTCAGGCCAGCCCCAGCATTTT. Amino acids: CASSPTSGQPQHF.